This T cell receptor (beta chain) emerged from a study of CD8+CD57+ T cells in acquired aplastic anemia. The overall study: Mean yield of DNA from sorted CD4+ and CD8+ cells was roughly 3.4 ug.

Profiles of TCR beta VDJ and CDR3 were generated from a genomic DNA template. A single record per CDR3 protein comes from TCRdb applying MiXCR to the reads. In the table there are a few hundred thousand distinct CDR3 sequences, around 33% of which are singletons. Germline V gene lookup returns CDR1 DFQATT and CDR2 SNEGSKA (reference sequence). V lost 6 bases and J lost 0, with 8 bases in between. This CDR3 spans 12 amino acids. Patients picked for sequencing had shown CD8+CD57+ cell expansion detected by flow cytometry. None of the patients had been given any therapy when their blood was sampled. Sequenced sample: sorted CD4+, CD8+, or CD8+CD57+ T cells (not recorded which) from PBMCs. The receptor's source is a human donor with aplastic anemia. The V gene is TRBV20-1, the J gene TRBJ1-1, with D hard to call. CDR3 sequence: CSAGGVNTEAFF. In DNA form, the CDR3 reads TGCAGTGCGGGAGGAGTGAACACTGAAGCTTTCTTT.